This paragraph reports one T cell receptor beta chain. Antigen unknown. This sample is drawn from a study of PD-1 blockade in classical Hodgkin lymphoma. General study points: The study reported lower baseline TCR diversity in newly diagnosed patients than in healthy donors. CD8+ TCR diversity did not rise significantly by C4D1, unlike CD4+.

Assay: immunoSEQ multiplex PCR; the TCRdb copy retains only in-frame clones and omits some. The sample shows 30,000 to 50,000 clones, about 82% of them seen only once. CDR3 size: 13 residues. V was clipped by 3 bases and J by 6 bases, with 11 bases between them. No patient escaped relapse after autologous stem cell transplantation, and brentuximab vedotin exposure varied. The best responses consisted of complete response, partial response or progressive disease. Sequencing was performed on peripheral blood mononuclear cells (PBMCs), taken at baseline. The sequence derives from a human donor with classical Hodgkin lymphoma. The rearrangement joins TRBV6-7 to TRBJ1-1; D possibly corresponds to TRBD1 (5 bases). TRBV6-7 is reported as an ORF; its role is uncertain. CDR3 protein: CASSYGGRSEAFF. CDR3 DNA: TGTGCCAGCAGTTATGGGGGTAGGTCTGAAGCTTTCTTT.